One sample yielded the 20 T cell receptor beta chains listed below, sequenced in a study of blood T cells in healthy people across ages. Next came a second PCR, run for roughly 6 to 11 cycles, which used a sample-barcoded 5' primer along with a J-beta primer mix. TCRdb ran MiXCR on the 5' RACE reads and lists one entry per CDR3 protein. The data show 500,000 to 600,000 distinct CDR3 sequences, 25% to 30% seen once. Sequencing was carried out using blood. Every receptor here comes from a woman in her 70s in good health.

The gene calls are TRBV7-2 and TRBJ2-3; D may be TRBD2 (6 bases). CDR1 SGHTA and CDR2 FQGNSA come from the germline V gene. The CDR3 consists of 11 residues. Trimming took 9 bases from V and 3 from J, leaving 7 bases between them. Here the CDR3 DNA reads TGTGCCAGTGGACTAACAGATACGCAGTATTTT. This codes for CASGLTDTQYF.

Worth noting for this clonotype: At one of its ends the junction is not consistent with the germline gene, which may arise from a read error. The chain is built from TRBV9 and TRBJ1-5; 7 nucleotides line up with TRBD1. Germline assignment: CDR1 SGDLS and CDR2 YYNGEE. CDR3 length: 13 residues. CDR3: CVSSARQGQPQHF. In DNA, the CDR3 is TGTGTCAGCAGCGCCCGACAGGGTCAGCCCCAGCATTTT. The whole variable domain, filled in from reference TRBV9 and TRBJ1-5, reads DSGVTQTPKHLITATGQRVTLRCSPRSGDLSVYWYQQSLDQGLQFLIQYYNGEERAKGNILERFSAQQFPDLHSELNLSSLELGDSALYFCVSSARQGQPQHFGDGTRLSIL.

This chain connects TRBV18 to TRBJ2-5; D call uncertain. The V gene lost 0 bases and the J gene lost 4 bases, with 9 bases spanning the gap. The germline V gene encodes CDR1 KGHSH and CDR2 LQKENI. This CDR3 has 14 residues. CDR3 residues: CASSPPVLGETQYF. CDR3 nucleotides: TGTGCCAGCTCACCACCGGTACTGGGAGAGACCCAGTACTTC.

This clonotype was detected only a few times. The chain recombines TRBV20-1 with TRBJ1-1, with D possibly TRBD1 on 5 matching bases. Trimming shortened V by 6 bases and J by 3 bases, and 17 bases separated the two germline ends. CDR3 length: 14 residues. Germline V gene sequence: CDR1 DFQATT, CDR2 SNEGSKA (reference sequence). The CDR3 DNA follows: TGCAGTGCCGGCACAGGCCCTGGGGACACTGAAGCTTTCTTT. This encodes CSAGTGPGDTEAFF.

This chain connects TRBV5-1 to TRBJ1-2; D gene ambiguous. Trimming removed 2 bases at V and 8 bases at J, with 10 bases between. The length of the CDR3 is 12 residues. Germline V gene data show CDR1 as SGHRS and CDR2 as YFSETQ. Here the CDR3 reads CASSFGEAGYTF. CDR3 sequence (DNA): TGCGCCAGCAGCTTTGGTGAGGCCGGCTACACCTTC.

This clonotype was observed at least ten times. The chain uses TRBV18 and TRBJ1-1; a weak D match, TRBD1 (5 bases). The V end lost 3 bases, the J end lost 5 bases, and 10 bases lay between the germline ends. Germline-derived CDR1 and CDR2 are KGHSH and LQKENI. This CDR3 is 13 amino acids long. CDR3 region: CASSPLGGTEAFF. The CDR3 region has the DNA TGTGCCAGCTCACCCCTGGGGGGGACTGAAGCTTTCTTT.

This clonotype was counted only a few times. The J gene is TRBJ2-3, the V gene TRBV11-1; a possible D gene is TRBD1 (5 bases). There are 15 residues in the CDR3. Germline CDR1 SGHAT, CDR2 FQDESV (reference sequence). V gave up 6 bases and J gave up 2 bases, with 15 bases separating them. CDR3 bases: TGTGCCAGCAGTCCCAGGATGGGGCACACAGATACGCAGTATTTT. Its protein product is CASSPRMGHTDTQYF.

This clonotype was counted between two and nine times. This sequence joins TRBV9 and TRBJ2-3; 9 bases line up with TRBD2. V shed 3 bases and J 2 bases; nucleotides not matched to a gene: 10. Germline V CDR1 and CDR2: SGDLS, YYNGEE. CDR3 length: 17 residues. CDR3 in amino acids: CASSDSPSGDFTDTQYF. CDR3 coding DNA: TGTGCCAGCAGCGACTCCCCTAGCGGGGATTTCACAGATACGCAGTATTTT.

This clonotype occurred a few times. This rearrangement joins TRBV7-3 to TRBJ2-2, with D possibly matching TRBD1 (6 bases). CDR1 is SGHTA and CDR2 is FQGTGA in the germline V gene. The CDR3 is made up of 14 amino acids. Trimming took 5 bases from V and 8 from J, leaving 15 bases between them. CDR3 protein: CASSTGQRPGELFF. CDR3 in DNA: TGTGCCAGCAGCACGGGACAAAGGCCAGGGGAGCTGTTTTTT.

This clonotype has a handful of counts. One junction end does not reproduce the germline sequence, and a read error may be involved. The genes are TRBV12-3 or TRBV12-4 and TRBJ1-4; 8 bases map to TRBD1. The CDR3 runs 15 residues. CDR3 protein: CASSTQDREREKLSF. The CDR3 region has the DNA TGTGCCAGCAGTACGCAGGACAGGGAGAGGGAAAAACTGTCTTTT.

This clonotype was counted between two and nine times. This chain connects TRBV4-1 to TRBJ2-5; maybe TRBD2 (5 bases). Between the trimmed V and J ends, which lost 4 bases and 5 bases, there was a span of 11 bases. This CDR3 contains 13 residues. The germline V gene encodes CDR1 MGHRA and CDR2 YSYEKL. The CDR3 DNA reads TGCGCCAGCAGCCCCGGGATGGCGGAGACCCAGTACTTC. This codes for CASSPGMAETQYF.

The chain combines TRBV29-1 with TRBJ2-7; possible D gene TRBD1, 6 bases. V dropped 7 bases and J dropped 0 bases, with 13 bases sitting between them. From germline, CDR1 is SQVTM and CDR2 ANQGSEA. The length of the CDR3 is 13 residues. CDR3 loop: CSGGQGRSYEQYF. In DNA, the CDR3 is TGCAGCGGGGGGCAGGGGCGCTCCTACGAGCAGTACTTC.

A note on this clonotype: An end of the junction does not agree with germline; a read error may underlie this. The J gene is TRBJ1-1, the V gene TRBV7-7; D gene unclear. CDR1 is SSHAT and CDR2 is FNYEAQ in the germline V gene (reference sequence). The CDR3 is made up of 13 amino acids. As DNA, the CDR3 is TGTGCTAGCAGCTTATCCAGCGACACTGAAGCTTTCTTT. This translates into CASSLSSDTEAFF.

This clonotype was detected once. The chain recombines TRBV20-1 with TRBJ1-4; D may be TRBD1 (5 bases). The ends were cut back, 4 bases at V and 5 bases at J, with 20 bases in the middle. CDR3 length: 16 residues. CDR1 DFQATT and CDR2 SNEGSKA come from the germline V gene (reference sequence). The DNA of the CDR3 is TGCAGTGCTAAGAAAGGGGCGAGACGTAAGAATGAAAAACTGTTTTTT. Protein product: CSAKKGARRKNEKLFF.

The table lists this clonotype with a few counts. This clone may be a read error of a much larger clone one base away. The rearrangement uses TRBV7-9 and TRBJ1-2, with 8 bases matching TRBD1. V dropped 7 bases and J dropped 8; count of bases not matched to a gene: 6. The CDR3 contains 12 residues. Per germline, CDR1 SEHNR and CDR2 FQNEAQ (reference sequence). As DNA, the CDR3 is TGTGCCAGCATGGGTTACAGGGGGGGCTACACCTTC. It specifies CASMGYRGGYTF.

The chain uses TRBV24-1 and TRBJ2-2; D possibly corresponds to TRBD1 (6 bases). CDR1 and CDR2 from the germline V gene are KGHDR and SFDVKD. Trimming pared 5 bases from V and 1 base from J, leaving 16 bases between. The CDR3 covers 17 residues. This CDR3 is CATSAPDSIMNTGELFF. For the CDR3, the DNA is TGTGCCACCAGTGCTCCGGACAGCATAATGAACACCGGGGAGCTGTTTTTT.

The chain links TRBV20-1 to TRBJ1-5; 7 bases align to TRBD1. There are 16 residues in the CDR3. Looked up from germline, CDR1 is DFQATT and CDR2 is SNEGSKA (reference sequence). Losses at the gene ends were 3 bases for V and 2 bases for J; bases not matched to a gene: 10. CDR3 in DNA: TGCAGTGCTAGGGCGGAGGGGGCCTCGGGCAATCAGCCCCAGCATTTT. Its protein is CSARAEGASGNQPQHF.

This chain connects TRBV7-2 to TRBJ1-1, with no clear D. The CDR3 runs 11 residues. Per germline, CDR1 SGHTA and CDR2 FQGNSA. V was pared by 3 bases and J by 4 bases, with 3 bases between. Here the CDR3 reads CASSFATEAFF. CDR3 DNA sequence: TGTGCCAGCAGCTTTGCCACTGAAGCTTTCTTT.

This chain uses TRBV7-3 with TRBJ2-3, with TRBD2 as a possible D gene (5 bases). Per germline, CDR1 SGHTA and CDR2 FQGTGA. The germline V and J ends were trimmed by 1 base and 4 bases, with 9 bases remaining between them. The CDR3 runs 14 residues. In DNA form, the CDR3 reads TGTGCCAGCAGCTTAAATCTAGCATCAGATACGCAGTATTTT. Encoded protein: CASSLNLASDTQYF.

About this clonotype itself: One end of the junction varies from germline; a read error may be responsible. The chain couples TRBV6-1 to TRBJ2-1, with D tentatively TRBD1 (5 bases). This CDR3 has 12 residues. CDR1 MNHNS and CDR2 SASEGT come from the germline V gene. This CDR3 is CASRTANNEQSF. The CDR3 bases are TGTGCCAGCAGGACAGCTAACAATGAGCAGTCCTTC.